This TCR beta chain stems from a study of T cell responses to AZD1222 COVID-19 vaccine. Regarding the study as a whole: Only a handful of individuals given AZD1222 were seropositive at baseline.

Assay used: immunoSEQ multiplex PCR; TCRdb lists only in-frame clones, some missing. In the table there are around 54,000 clones, approximately 86% of which are singletons. Points on this clone: Its antigen is not identified.

The source was peripheral blood, collected 28 days after the second AZD1222 dose. This clonotype was obtained from an adult who received the AZD1222 COVID-19 vaccine.

In DNA, the CDR3 is TGTGCCAGCAGCTTACAGGGGGCGCGGGATCGCAATGAGCAGTTCTTC. Protein: CASSLQGARDRNEQFF. V and J are TRBV5-5 and TRBJ2-1, with 9 positions matching TRBD1. V was pared by 2 bases and J by 6 bases, with 9 bases of the junction left unmatched. This CDR3 comprises 16 residues. Germline assignment: CDR1 SGHKS and CDR2 YYEKEE (reference sequence).